These 2 T cell receptor beta chains originate from one sample sequenced in a study of cytomegalovirus exposure and HLA in healthy donors. A multiplex PCR was run with 60 Vbeta primers and 13 Jbeta primers. The method was immunoSEQ multiplex PCR; TCRdb's version includes in-frame clones alone and lacks a portion of them. The data show some 150,000 clones, around four fifths seen once. Sample: PBMCs. Every receptor here comes from a woman in her 50s in good health and CMV-seronegative.

The chain has TRBV28 and TRBJ2-7; 12 bases are a match to TRBD1. The CDR3 is made up of 20 amino acids. V lost 6 bases to trimming and J lost 2 bases; unmatched junction nucleotides: 20. In germline, CDR1 is MDHEN, CDR2 SYDVKM. The CDR3 DNA sequence: TGTGCCAGCAGCTTTACAGAGATAATGGGGGACAGGGGGCCGGCCTACGAGCAGTACTTC. Amino acids: CASSFTEIMGDRGPAYEQYF.

This clone was observed once. The chain is built from TRBV27 and TRBJ2-3; the match to TRBD2 covers 15 bases. The CDR3 sequence is 18 residues long. V lost 6 bases to trimming and J lost 0 bases; unmatched junction nucleotides: 7. Germline values: CDR1 MNHEY, CDR2 SMNVEV (reference sequence). In DNA, the CDR3 is TGTGCCAGCAGCGAGGGACTAGCGGGAGGTTTTAGCACAGATACGCAGTATTTT. This translates into CASSEGLAGGFSTDTQYF.